What follows is one T cell receptor (beta chain) and its context. The data stem from a study of blood T cell repertoires in COVID-19. Study information: Donors in the United States, Italy and Spain gave samples during acute or convalescent COVID-19. PBMCs, B-cell-depleted T cells, or T cells provided the cDNA or gDNA that made up the material.

In the original workflow: Scientists estimated how many nucleated cells there were by amplifying reference gene primers. Profiling relied on immunoSEQ multiplex PCR, and the TCRdb table lists in-frame clones only, not all of them. The D gene and trimming were derived from the DNA, and the V and J assignments and clone size from that table. The data hold tens of thousands of clones, with approximately 84% observed a single time. The CDR3 length is 14 residues. Losses at the gene ends were 3 bases for V and 6 bases for J; bases not matched to a gene: 10. CDR1 and CDR2 (germline): GTSNPN, SVGIG (reference sequence).

The specimen sequenced was peripheral blood. The receptor was derived from a woman aged 55-69 years with acute or convalescent COVID-19. This rearrangement joins TRBV30 to TRBJ1-2; 7 bases align to TRBD1. CDR3 DNA: TGTGCCTGGAGCCCGATCCGACAGGGAGATGGCTACACCTTC. It specifies CAWSPIRQGDGYTF.